These T cell receptor beta chains were read from a single sample in a study of blood T cell repertoires in COVID-19. Sequenced by immunoSEQ multiplex PCR; TCRdb stores in-frame clones only, minus some. The profile shows about 5,900 clones, 85% to 90% of them singletons. Sequencing used peripheral blood. These receptors all stem from a man in his 60s with acute or convalescent COVID-19. Each CDR3 is given with its conserved first and last residue. Each record gives: D gene, clone size, V gene, J gene, CDR3 protein, CDR3 DNA. The D gene is left open where the match is weak. Clone size is stated in some rows and not others, as once, few, many or a class when expanded.

.	.	TRBV5-1	TRBJ2-3	CASSLAAGSGTDTQYF	TGCGCCAGCAGCTTGGCCGCGGGATCTGGGACAGATACGCAGTATTTT
TRBD1	few	TRBV9	TRBJ1-1	CASSVAGGPEAFF	TGTGCCAGCAGCGTGGCAGGGGGCCCTGAAGCTTTCTTT
.	.	TRBV5-6	TRBJ1-2	CASSLVGAANYGYTF	TGTGCCAGCAGCTTGGTAGGAGCGGCTAACTATGGCTACACCTTC
.	.	TRBV7-2	TRBJ2-7	CASSPSSRPYEQYF	TGTGCCAGCAGCCCTAGTAGCCGCCCCTACGAGCAGTACTTC
.	.	TRBV27	TRBJ2-7	CASGPLVDRFYF	TGTGCCAGCGGTCCGTTGGTGGACAGATTTTACTTC
TRBD1	.	TRBV5-1	TRBJ1-6	CASSLDPGQGNSPLHF	TGCGCCAGCAGCTTGGATCCGGGACAGGGTAATTCACCCCTCCACTTT
.	.	TRBV12-3/TRBV12-4	TRBJ2-7	CASSIRENKQYF	TGTGCCAGCAGCATCCGGGAAAACAAGCAGTACTTC
.	.	TRBV7-2	TRBJ1-5	CASSPGGIGNQPQHF	TGTGCCAGCAGCCCTGGGGGGATTGGAAACCAGCCCCAGCATTTT
TRBD2	.	TRBV28	TRBJ2-1	CASSSLAGRGEQFF	TGTGCCAGCAGTAGTCTAGCGGGGAGGGGCGAGCAGTTCTTC
TRBD1	.	TRBV6-5	TRBJ1-3	CASSRNRDRGNTIYF	TGTGCCAGCAGCCGAAACCGGGACAGAGGAAACACCATATATTTT
.	.	TRBV7-9	TRBJ1-6	CASSLQGGSYNSPLHF	TGTGCCAGCAGCTTACAGGGAGGCTCCTATAATTCACCCCTCCACTTT
.	.	TRBV4-1	TRBJ2-6	CASSPEGGGNVLTF	TGCGCCAGCAGCCCCGAAGGGGGAGGGAACGTCCTGACTTTC
.	.	TRBV3-1/TRBV3-2	TRBJ1-5	CASTQRVRGHQPQHF	TGTGCCAGCACCCAGAGGGTCAGGGGTCATCAGCCCCAGCATTTT
TRBD1	.	TRBV19	TRBJ1-2	CASSISGTDNYGYTF	TGTGCCAGTAGTATTAGTGGGACAGACAATTATGGCTACACCTTC
TRBD2	once	TRBV11-3	TRBJ2-1	CANYLGTSDDNEQFF	TGTGCCAACTACCTCGGGACTAGCGACGACAATGAGCAGTTCTTC
TRBD2	.	TRBV11-2	TRBJ2-3	CASSVGGSADTQYF	TGTGCCAGCAGCGTGGGGGGGAGCGCAGATACGCAGTATTTT
TRBD1	.	TRBV19	TRBJ1-3	CASTDDRDKAIPAGNTIYF	TGTGCCAGCACAGACGACAGGGATAAAGCCATACCGGCTGGAAACACCATATATTTT
.	.	TRBV4-2	TRBJ2-6	CASSQDPGGRSGANVLTF	TGTGCCAGCAGCCAAGATCCGGGCGGGCGGTCTGGGGCCAACGTCCTGACTTTC
.	.	TRBV6-1	TRBJ1-2	CASSRIQGDGYTF	TGTGCCAGCAGTCGCATACAGGGTGATGGCTACACCTTC
.	.	TRBV6-1	TRBJ2-4	CASSDFGGPRNIQYF	TGTGCCAGCAGTGATTTCGGAGGCCCGAGAAACATTCAGTACTTC
TRBD2	.	TRBV3-1/TRBV3-2	TRBJ2-7	CASSQETSGSHEQYF	TGTGCCAGCAGCCAAGAAACTAGCGGGAGTCACGAGCAGTACTTC
.	.	TRBV6-4	TRBJ1-2	CASSDAEGSGYTF	TGTGCCAGCAGTGACGCCGAGGGTTCTGGCTACACCTTC
TRBD1	.	TRBV7-9	TRBJ1-2	CASSLASQGSYGYTF	TGTGCCAGCAGCTTAGCCTCACAGGGGAGCTATGGCTACACCTTC
TRBD1	once	TRBV30	TRBJ1-1	CAWNRGNTEAFF	TGTGCCTGGAACAGGGGGAACACTGAAGCTTTCTTT
TRBD1	.	TRBV3-1/TRBV3-2	TRBJ2-7	CASSQDFIRQGPSYEQYF	TGTGCCAGCAGCCAAGATTTTATAAGACAGGGCCCTTCCTACGAGCAGTACTTC
.	few	TRBV30	TRBJ2-7	CAWGTVYEQYF	TGTGCCTGGGGGACTGTGTACGAGCAGTACTTC
TRBD1	.	TRBV9	TRBJ1-2	CASSVTGGAYGYTF	TGTGCCAGCAGCGTTACAGGGGGCGCTTATGGCTACACCTTC
TRBD1	.	TRBV5-1	TRBJ1-6	CASSGTGRGSPLHF	TGCGCCAGCAGCGGGACAGGTCGGGGTTCACCCCTCCACTTT
TRBD1	large	TRBV19	TRBJ2-2	CASRPPGQDTGELFF	TGTGCCAGTAGGCCCCCGGGACAGGACACCGGGGAGCTGTTTTTT
TRBD2	.	TRBV7-7	TRBJ2-2	CASSPASGGDNTGELFF	TGTGCCAGCAGTCCTGCTAGCGGGGGCGATAACACCGGGGAGCTGTTTTTT
.	.	TRBV4-1	TRBJ2-5	CASSQGDELETQYF	TGCGCCAGCAGCCAAGGCGATGAGCTGGAGACCCAGTACTTC
TRBD1	.	TRBV3-1/TRBV3-2	TRBJ2-3	CASSHGTAATDTQYF	TGTGCCAGCAGCCACGGGACAGCGGCCACAGATACGCAGTATTTT
TRBD2	.	TRBV7-3	TRBJ2-5	CASSLIGGGAVETQYF	TGTGCCAGCAGCTTAATCGGCGGGGGGGCCGTAGAGACCCAGTACTTC
TRBD1	once	TRBV5-5	TRBJ1-6	CASSSGGAYNSPLHF	TGTGCCAGCAGCTCAGGGGGAGCCTATAATTCACCCCTCCACTTT
.	once	TRBV6-5	TRBJ1-1	CASRPTGMNTEAFF	TGTGCCAGCCGACCTACAGGGATGAACACTGAAGCTTTCTTT
.	.	TRBV12-3/TRBV12-4	TRBJ1-1	CASSQTGEAFF	TGTGCCAGCAGTCAGACGGGTGAAGCTTTCTTT
TRBD1	.	TRBV7-9	TRBJ1-4	CASSPGQGADEKLFF	TGTGCCAGCAGCCCCGGACAGGGGGCTGATGAAAAACTGTTTTTT
.	.	TRBV4-2	TRBJ2-7	CASSPQLLLSYEQYF	TGTGCCAGCAGCCCCCAACTCCTCCTCTCCTACGAGCAGTACTTC
TRBD1	once	TRBV6-2/TRBV6-3	TRBJ1-5	CASSQTGYQPQHF	TGTGCCAGCAGCCAGACAGGGTATCAGCCCCAGCATTTT
TRBD1	.	TRBV11-2	TRBJ2-3	CASSFAGGADTQYF	TGTGCCAGCAGCTTCGCAGGGGGCGCAGATACGCAGTATTTT
TRBD2	few	TRBV7-7	TRBJ2-1	CASSPGPLAGGNEQFF	TGTGCCAGCAGCCCCGGCCCGCTAGCGGGGGGGAATGAGCAGTTCTTC
.	.	TRBV19	TRBJ2-1	CASSIGNRIRNNEQFF	TGTGCCAGTAGTATAGGTAACAGGATCAGGAACAATGAGCAGTTCTTC
TRBD1	.	TRBV4-1	TRBJ2-1	CASSLGQGNNEQFF	TGCGCCAGCAGCCTTGGACAGGGAAATAATGAGCAGTTCTTC
TRBD2	.	TRBV28	TRBJ2-7	CASRWAGGKREQYF	TGTGCCTCTAGGTGGGCGGGGGGGAAACGGGAGCAGTACTTC
.	.	TRBV7-3	TRBJ1-1	CASSLAGEVEAFF	TGTGCCAGCAGCTTAGCGGGGGAGGTTGAAGCTTTCTTT
TRBD2	.	TRBV29-1	TRBJ2-7	CSVGLAGADEQYF	TGCAGCGTTGGCCTAGCGGGAGCAGACGAGCAGTACTTC
TRBD1	.	TRBV4-1	TRBJ1-2	CASSPGTGGDGYTF	TGCGCCAGCAGCCCGGGGACAGGGGGAGATGGCTACACCTTC
.	.	TRBV6-5	TRBJ2-7	CASSFSSGTYEQYF	TGTGCCAGCAGCTTTAGTAGCGGCACCTACGAGCAGTACTTC
.	.	TRBV7-2	TRBJ2-1	CASSLASASYNEQFF	TGTGCCAGCAGCTTAGCCAGCGCCTCCTACAATGAGCAGTTCTTC
TRBD1	.	TRBV19	TRBJ1-5	CASSLGQVYSNQPQHF	TGTGCCAGTAGTCTCGGACAGGTCTATAGCAATCAGCCCCAGCATTTT
TRBD1	once	TRBV5-1	TRBJ2-7	CASRRQGGSEEQYF	TGCGCCAGCAGACGACAGGGGGGCAGTGAAGAGCAGTACTTC
.	.	TRBV30	TRBJ1-2	CAWSDTYDGYTF	TGTGCCTGGAGTGATACATACGATGGCTACACCTTC
.	.	TRBV10-3	TRBJ2-2	CAISDAGDTGELFF	TGTGCCATCAGTGATGCAGGGGACACCGGGGAGCTGTTTTTT
.	once	TRBV4-2	TRBJ2-2	CASSQALGAGELFF	TGTGCCAGCAGCCAGGCGTTAGGGGCCGGGGAGCTGTTTTTT
.	.	TRBV18	TRBJ1-5	CASSPAGFDQPQHF	TGTGCCAGCTCACCAGCCGGGTTCGATCAGCCCCAGCATTTT
TRBD2	.	TRBV5-3	TRBJ2-1	CARSAGLAGLYSYNEQFF	TGTGCCAGAAGCGCGGGACTAGCGGGTTTGTACTCCTACAATGAGCAGTTCTTC
.	.	TRBV6-5	TRBJ2-1	CASSRIYRGGNEQFF	TGTGCCAGCAGTCGGATTTACAGGGGGGGCAATGAGCAGTTCTTC
TRBD1	once	TRBV9	TRBJ1-4	CASSIDRAFGEKLFF	TGTGCCAGCAGCATCGACAGGGCTTTCGGTGAAAAACTGTTTTTT
.	once	TRBV7-2	TRBJ1-3	CASSLGGTGNTIYF	TGTGCCAGCAGCTTAGGGGGCACTGGAAACACCATATATTTT
TRBD2	.	TRBV4-2	TRBJ2-7	CASSQGLAVSYEQYF	TGTGCCAGCAGCCAAGGACTAGCGGTCTCCTACGAGCAGTACTTC